A selection of T cell receptor beta chains follows, all from one sample in a study of blood T cell repertoires in COVID-19. Some clones are missing from TCRdb's copy, which holds only in-frame ones; the method was immunoSEQ multiplex PCR. The table has over 200,000 clones, 84% seen once; the top ten hold approximately 4.7%. The material sequenced was peripheral blood. The receptors stem from a man aged 50 to 59 with active or convalescent COVID-19. The CDR3 runs from the conserved cysteine through the conserved F or W. The D gene is left open where the match is weak. Clone size is not always given. Where it is, it says once, few, many or a class for expanded clones.

DNA: TGTGCCAGCAGCGTAGGGGACAGCGCTCGACAGCCCCAGCATTTT
CDR3: CASSVGDSARQPQHF
V: TRBV9
D: TRBD1
J: TRBJ1-5
size: once

DNA: TGTGCCAGCAGTTACCCAATAAAGGGACAGGAATTCACCACCTATAATTCACCCCTCCACTTT
CDR3: CASSYPIKGQEFTTYNSPLHF
V: TRBV6-2/TRBV6-3
D: TRBD1
J: TRBJ1-6
size: -

DNA: TGTGCCAGCAGTTTTTCGGGCCAAGAGACCCAGTACTTC
CDR3: CASSFSGQETQYF
V: TRBV28
D: -
J: TRBJ2-5
size: -

DNA: TGCAGCGTAAGGGGGGGAGGCTATGGCTACACCTTC
CDR3: CSVRGGGYGYTF
V: TRBV29-1
D: -
J: TRBJ1-2
size: -

DNA: TGTGCCAGCAGTTACGAGGGGGGGTGGGAGACCCAGTACTTC
CDR3: CASSYEGGWETQYF
V: TRBV6-2/TRBV6-3
D: -
J: TRBJ2-5
size: -

DNA: TGTGCCAGCAGTCCCGCCTCAAGAAGGACAGGGCAGAGCTATGGCTACACCTTC
CDR3: CASSPASRRTGQSYGYTF
V: TRBV6-6
D: TRBD1
J: TRBJ1-2
size: -

DNA: TGTGCCAGCAGCCAAGGGACTGGAGCTAACTATGGCTACACCTTC
CDR3: CASSQGTGANYGYTF
V: TRBV3-1/TRBV3-2
D: -
J: TRBJ1-2
size: -

DNA: TGTGCCAGCAGCCAGCAGGGCGGCGGGGAGCTGTTTTTT
CDR3: CASSQQGGGELFF
V: TRBV7-9
D: -
J: TRBJ2-2
size: few

DNA: TGTGCCAGCACCCTTCCTCGACTAGTTTACAATGAGCAGTTCTTC
CDR3: CASTLPRLVYNEQFF
V: TRBV7-9
D: -
J: TRBJ2-1
size: -

DNA: TGTGCCAGCAGAGAACAGGGGAATAGGCGGAACACTGAAGCTTTCTTT
CDR3: CASREQGNRRNTEAFF
V: TRBV6-4
D: TRBD1
J: TRBJ1-1
size: -

DNA: TGTGCCTGGAGTGGCTCCTTGAGCACTGAAGCTTTCTTT
CDR3: CAWSGSLSTEAFF
V: TRBV30
D: -
J: TRBJ1-1
size: -

DNA: TGTGCCACCAGCAGAGTCCGCAGATCCACAGATACGCAGTATTTT
CDR3: CATSRVRRSTDTQYF
V: TRBV15
D: -
J: TRBJ2-3
size: -

DNA: TGTGCCAGCAGCCGAAAGACTAGCGGGGATACAGATACGCAGTATTTT
CDR3: CASSRKTSGDTDTQYF
V: TRBV4-2
D: TRBD2
J: TRBJ2-3
size: -

DNA: TGTGCCAGTAGTGGTCCGGGGGGAAGCACAGATACGCAGTATTTT
CDR3: CASSGPGGSTDTQYF
V: TRBV19
D: TRBD2
J: TRBJ2-3
size: -

DNA: TGTGCCAGCAGTGATTATAGCGATCAGCCCCAGCATTTT
CDR3: CASSDYSDQPQHF
V: TRBV6-1
D: -
J: TRBJ1-5
size: -

DNA: TGTGCCAGCAGTACCCGGGTTTACGAGCAGTACTTC
CDR3: CASSTRVYEQYF
V: TRBV12-3/TRBV12-4
D: -
J: TRBJ2-7
size: -